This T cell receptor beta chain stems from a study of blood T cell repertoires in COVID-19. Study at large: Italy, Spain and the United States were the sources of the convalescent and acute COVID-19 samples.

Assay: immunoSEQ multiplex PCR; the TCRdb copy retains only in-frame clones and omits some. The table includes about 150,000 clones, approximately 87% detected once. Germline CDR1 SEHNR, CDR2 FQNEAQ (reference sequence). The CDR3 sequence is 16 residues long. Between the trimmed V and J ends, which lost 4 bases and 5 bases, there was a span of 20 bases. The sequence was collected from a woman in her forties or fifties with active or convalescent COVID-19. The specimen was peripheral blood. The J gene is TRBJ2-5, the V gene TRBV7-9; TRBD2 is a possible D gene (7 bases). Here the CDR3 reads CASSSGLRGGVETQYF. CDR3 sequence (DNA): TGTGCCAGCAGCTCCGGGCTGAGGGGGGGCGTCGAGACCCAGTACTTC. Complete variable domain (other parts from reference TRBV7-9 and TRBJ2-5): DTGVSQNPRHKITKRGQNVTFRCDPISEHNRLYWYRQTLGQGPEFLTYFQNEAQLEKSRLLSDRFSAERPKGSFSTLEIQRTEQGDSAMYLCASSSGLRGGVETQYFGPGTRLLVL.